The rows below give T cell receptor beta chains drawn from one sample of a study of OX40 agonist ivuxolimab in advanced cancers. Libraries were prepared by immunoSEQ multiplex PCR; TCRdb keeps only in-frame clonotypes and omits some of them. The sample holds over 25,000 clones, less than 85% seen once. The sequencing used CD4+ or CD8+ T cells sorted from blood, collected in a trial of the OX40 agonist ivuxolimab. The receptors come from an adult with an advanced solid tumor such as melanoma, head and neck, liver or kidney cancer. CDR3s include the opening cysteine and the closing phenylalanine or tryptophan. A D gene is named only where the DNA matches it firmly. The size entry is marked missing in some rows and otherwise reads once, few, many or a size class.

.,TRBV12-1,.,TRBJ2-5,TGTGCCACAAGGGAGACCCAGTACTTC,CATRETQYF
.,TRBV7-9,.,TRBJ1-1,TGTGCCAGCAGCTCGACCCGCGGGCCCCACACTGAAGCTTTCTTT,CASSSTRGPHTEAFF
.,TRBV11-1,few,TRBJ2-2,TGTGCCAGCAGCTTCCCCACCCCGGGGCAGGGTGAGGCCGGGGAGCTGTTTTTT,CASSFPTPGQGEAGELFF
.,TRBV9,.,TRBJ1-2,TGTGCCAGCAGCGGCTATGGCTACACCTTC,CASSGYGYTF
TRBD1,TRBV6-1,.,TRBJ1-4,TGTGCCAGCAGTGGACAGGGGGCGTTGACTAATGAAAAACTGTTTTTT,CASSGQGALTNEKLFF
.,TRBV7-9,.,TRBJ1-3,TGTGCCAGCAGCCCACAAACCGGTTTTTGGGACACCATATATTTT,CASSPQTGFWDTIYF
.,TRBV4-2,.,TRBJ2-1,TGTGCCAGCAGCCAAGGAAGGAATGAGCAGTTCTTC,CASSQGRNEQFF
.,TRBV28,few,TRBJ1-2,TGTGCCAGCAGCCTCACAGGATTCTATGGCTACACCTTC,CASSLTGFYGYTF
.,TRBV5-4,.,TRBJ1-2,TGTGCCAGCAGCTTGGTATCCTATGCTGGCTACACCTTC,CASSLVSYAGYTF
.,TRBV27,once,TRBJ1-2,TGTGCCAGCAGTTTAGGGCTAGGAAACTATGGCTACACCTTC,CASSLGLGNYGYTF
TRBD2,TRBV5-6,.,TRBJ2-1,TGTGCCAGCAGCCCGGGACTAGCGGGATTTGAGCAGTTCTTC,CASSPGLAGFEQFF
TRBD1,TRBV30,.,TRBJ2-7,TGTGCCTGGAGTACCGGGACAGGGAGGTACGAGCAGTACTTC,CAWSTGTGRYEQYF
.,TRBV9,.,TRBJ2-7,TGTGCCAGCAGCGCAGGGGGGTCCGACGAGCAGTACTTC,CASSAGGSDEQYF
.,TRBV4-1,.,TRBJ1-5,TGCGCCAGCAGCCAAGCCCCTTATAGCAATCAGCCCCAGCATTTT,CASSQAPYSNQPQHF
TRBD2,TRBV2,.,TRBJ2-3,TGTGCCAGCAGTGGGAGGGCGGGGGAGAACACAGATACGCAGTATTTT,CASSGRAGENTDTQYF
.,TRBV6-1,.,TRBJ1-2,TGTGCCAGCAGTTCGTCGAAGGGCTACACCTTC,CASSSSKGYTF
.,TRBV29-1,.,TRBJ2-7,TGCAGCGTTTCGACGACAGATTACGAGCAGTACTTC,CSVSTTDYEQYF
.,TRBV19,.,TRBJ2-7,TGTGCCAGTAGTAGGGCCCATTCCTTCCCGGGGTTTACCTACGAGCAGTACTTC,CASSRAHSFPGFTYEQYF
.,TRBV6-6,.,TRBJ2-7,TGTGCCAGCAGTACAATAGACTACGAGCAGTACTTC,CASSTIDYEQYF
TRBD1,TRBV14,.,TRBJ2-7,TGTGCCAGCAGCCCGTCGGACAGGATGTGGTACGAGCAGTACTTC,CASSPSDRMWYEQYF
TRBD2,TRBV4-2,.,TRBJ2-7,TGTGCCAGCAGCCAAGACGGGACTAGCCGCGACGAGCAGTACTTC,CASSQDGTSRDEQYF
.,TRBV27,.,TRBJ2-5,TGTGCCAGCAGTTTAGGGGGGCGGGAGACCCAGTACTTC,CASSLGGRETQYF
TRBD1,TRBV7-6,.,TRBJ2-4,TGTGCCAGCAGCCCCTTCCAGGGACAGCTACTATCTCTAGCCAAAAACATTCAGTACTTC,CASSPFQGQLLSLAKNIQYF
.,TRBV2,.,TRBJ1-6,TGTGCCAGCACCCAATCCGGGAGCTCCTATAATTCACCCCTCCACTTT,CASTQSGSSYNSPLHF
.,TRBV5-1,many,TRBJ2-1,TGCGCCAGCAGCTTGGGGTCAGGGAAAGAGCAGTTCTTC,CASSLGSGKEQFF
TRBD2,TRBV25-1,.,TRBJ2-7,TGTGCCACCACCCCGGGGGGGTTCAACGAGCAGTACTTC,CATTPGGFNEQYF
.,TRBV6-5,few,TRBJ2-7,TGTGCCAGCACCTCACCGTCGATTTTCCCCGAGCAGTACTTC,CASTSPSIFPEQYF
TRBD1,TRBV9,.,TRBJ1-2,TGTGCCAGCAGCGCCCACAGGGGATACACCTTC,CASSAHRGYTF
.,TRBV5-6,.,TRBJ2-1,TGTGCCAGCAGGGAGGGACTAGCGTGGGGACAGGGGCAGTTCTTC,CASREGLAWGQGQFF
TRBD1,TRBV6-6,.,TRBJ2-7,TGTGCCAGCAGCCATGGACAGGGACTCTCCTACGAGCAGTACTTC,CASSHGQGLSYEQYF
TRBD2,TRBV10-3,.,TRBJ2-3,TGTGCCGCTGGGGGAAGCGGGGAACACACAGATACGCAGTATTTT,CAAGGSGEHTDTQYF
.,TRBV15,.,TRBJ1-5,TGTGCCACCAGCATAGAAGGTCCTGGGCAGCCCCAGCATTTT,CATSIEGPGQPQHF
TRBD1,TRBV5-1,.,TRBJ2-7,TGCGCCAGCAGCTATTTGCCGGGACAGGGTTACGAGCAGTACTTC,CASSYLPGQGYEQYF
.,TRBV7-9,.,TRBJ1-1,TGTGCCAGCAGCTTGGGTAGGGTCACTGAAGCTTTCTTT,CASSLGRVTEAFF
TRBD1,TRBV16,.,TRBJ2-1,TGTGCCAGCAGCCAATCGTACAGGGGAAATGAGCAGTTCTTC,CASSQSYRGNEQFF
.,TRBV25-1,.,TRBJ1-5,TGTGCCAGCAGTGCCGCGGTAGGGGGTCAGCCCCAGCATTTT,CASSAAVGGQPQHF
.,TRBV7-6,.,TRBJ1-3,TGTGCCAGCAGCCATAGGTACTCTGGAAACACCATATATTTT,CASSHRYSGNTIYF
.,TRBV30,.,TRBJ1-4,TGTGCCTGGAGTGTAGAGGGAATGGAAACTAATGAAAAACTGTTTTTT,CAWSVEGMETNEKLFF
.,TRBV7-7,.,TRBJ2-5,TGTGCTAGCAGCTTAGAGCTAGAGGGGGGACAAGAGACCCAGTACTTC,CASSLELEGGQETQYF
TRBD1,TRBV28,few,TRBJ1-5,TGTGCCAGCAGTTTCAGGGGGCAACAGCCCCAGCATTTT,CASSFRGQQPQHF
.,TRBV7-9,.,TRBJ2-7,TGTGCCAGCAGCTTAGCAGTTTCCTACGAGCAGTACTTC,CASSLAVSYEQYF
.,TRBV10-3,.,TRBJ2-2,TGTGCCATCAGTGAGATCTGGACCGGGGAGCTGTTTTTT,CAISEIWTGELFF
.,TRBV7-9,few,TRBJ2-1,TGTGCCAGCAGCTTAGGTCGACGGGACAACTTCAATGAGCAGTTCTTC,CASSLGRRDNFNEQFF
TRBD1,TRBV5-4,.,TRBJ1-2,TGTGCCAGCAGCTTGGAGGACAGGGAGTATGGCTACACCTTC,CASSLEDREYGYTF
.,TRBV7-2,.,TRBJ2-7,TGTGCCAGCAGCTTTTATAATTCCGGGAGTACCGAGCAGTACTTC,CASSFYNSGSTEQYF
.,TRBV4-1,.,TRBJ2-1,TGCGCCAGCAGCCCAGACGGTGGCAGGAACGTCTACAATGAGCAGTTCTTC,CASSPDGGRNVYNEQFF
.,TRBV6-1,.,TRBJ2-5,TGTGCCAGCTCCAGCGGTTCAGGGCGGGAGACCCAGTACTTC,CASSSGSGRETQYF
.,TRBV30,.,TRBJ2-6,TGTGCCTGGACTACAGGGACCTCTGGGGCCAACGTCCTGACTTTC,CAWTTGTSGANVLTF
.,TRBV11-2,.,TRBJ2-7,TGTGCCAGCAGCTTGGGACACTCCTACGAGCAGTACTTC,CASSLGHSYEQYF
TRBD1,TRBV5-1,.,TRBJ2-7,TGCGCCAGCAGCGTTACGACAGGGGTGATGTACGAGCAGTACTTC,CASSVTTGVMYEQYF
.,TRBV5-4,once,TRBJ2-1,TGTGCCAGCAGCCATCCCGGGACACAAAACAATGAGCAGTTCTTC,CASSHPGTQNNEQFF
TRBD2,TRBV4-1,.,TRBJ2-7,TGCGCCAGCAGCCTGGGGACTAGCGCAACCTACGAGCAGTACTTC,CASSLGTSATYEQYF
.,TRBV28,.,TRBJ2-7,TGTGCCAGCAGTTTCGCCAACGACCGGCAGTACTTC,CASSFANDRQYF
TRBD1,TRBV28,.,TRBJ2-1,TGTGCCAGCAGTTTAGGCCTCAACAGGGGTAGGGACAATGAGCAGTTCTTC,CASSLGLNRGRDNEQFF